The rows below give T cell receptor beta chains drawn from one sample of a study of blood T cell repertoires in COVID-19. The method was immunoSEQ multiplex PCR; TCRdb's version includes in-frame clones alone and lacks a portion of them. The sample has some 65,000 clones; about 73% are singletons. The sequencing input was peripheral blood. These receptors originate from a woman older than 75 with acute or convalescent COVID-19. CDR3s include the opening cysteine and the closing phenylalanine or tryptophan. A D gene is named only where the DNA matches it firmly. Expanded clones are given a class, and other clones once, few, many or no size at all.

cdr3_aa	cdr3_nt	d_call	clone_size	v_call	j_call
CASSQGAWQGSKNIQYF	TGTGCCAGCAGCCAAGGGGCGTGGCAAGGTTCCAAAAACATTCAGTACTTC	.	.	TRBV7-8	TRBJ2-4
CASRRLAGEAGELFF	TGTGCCAGTAGAAGACTAGCGGGAGAGGCCGGGGAGCTGTTTTTT	TRBD2	.	TRBV19	TRBJ2-2
CASSYTGQTEAFF	TGTGCCAGCAGCTATACAGGGCAAACTGAAGCTTTCTTT	.	.	TRBV14	TRBJ1-1
CASSLRGSGLANEQFF	TGTGCCAGCAGCCTGCGTGGTAGCGGGCTCGCCAATGAGCAGTTCTTC	TRBD2	few	TRBV11-2	TRBJ2-1
CASSQGRERGETQYF	TGTGCCAGCAGCCAAGGAAGGGAGCGGGGGGAGACCCAGTACTTC	TRBD2	.	TRBV3-1/TRBV3-2	TRBJ2-5
CASRDTTSGRAGGNIQYF	TGTGCCAGCAGGGACACGACTAGCGGGAGGGCCGGTGGGAACATTCAGTACTTC	TRBD2	.	TRBV11-2	TRBJ2-4
CASSFRYRGYNEQFF	TGTGCCAGCAGTTTTCGATACAGGGGGTACAATGAGCAGTTCTTC	TRBD1	.	TRBV28	TRBJ2-1
CASSPAGQKTDTQYF	TGCGCCAGCAGCCCGGCCGGACAGAAGACAGATACGCAGTATTTT	.	.	TRBV5-1	TRBJ2-3
CASSLYRGNYGYTF	TGTGCCAGCAGTTTGTACAGGGGCAACTATGGCTACACCTTC	TRBD1	.	TRBV27	TRBJ1-2
CASSLGGAGGLFGELFF	TGTGCCAGCAGCTTAGGAGGCGCGGGAGGGCTTTTCGGGGAGCTGTTTTTT	TRBD2	.	TRBV7-2	TRBJ2-2
CASSYIRGGGTEAFF	TGCGCCAGCAGCTACATCCGGGGGGGCGGCACTGAAGCTTTCTTT	.	.	TRBV5-1	TRBJ1-1
CASRADRYQPQHF	TGTGCCAGCAGGGCCGACAGATACCAGCCCCAGCATTTT	.	.	TRBV6-5	TRBJ1-5
CASSVEQADSYEQYF	TGTGCCAGCAGCGTAGAACAGGCCGATTCCTACGAGCAGTACTTC	.	.	TRBV9	TRBJ2-7
CASSPAGQGVGQPQHF	TGTGCCAGTAGTCCTGCGGGACAGGGCGTGGGTCAGCCCCAGCATTTT	TRBD1	.	TRBV19	TRBJ1-5
CASSASSGPQHF	TGTGCCAGCAGCGCCTCGTCGGGGCCCCAGCATTTT	.	.	TRBV7-9	TRBJ1-5
CASSAQWATADTQYF	TGTGCCAGCAGTGCCCAATGGGCCACGGCAGATACGCAGTATTTT	.	.	TRBV6-4	TRBJ2-3
CASSEVNEQFF	TGTGCCAGCAGTGAAGTAAATGAGCAGTTCTTC	.	.	TRBV6-1	TRBJ2-1
CASSLDFSGRANEQFF	TGTGCCAGCAGCTTAGATTTTAGCGGGAGGGCCAATGAGCAGTTCTTC	TRBD2	.	TRBV7-9	TRBJ2-1
CASSVGAGPQETQYF	TGTGCCAGCAGCGTAGGTGCAGGGCCGCAAGAGACCCAGTACTTC	.	.	TRBV9	TRBJ2-5
CASSPPRDRGGYTF	TGTGCCAGCAGCCCCCCCCGGGACAGGGGTGGCTACACCTTC	TRBD1	few	TRBV7-8	TRBJ1-2
CATSATSGNRNEQFF	TGTGCCACCAGCGCAACTAGCGGGAATAGGAATGAGCAGTTCTTC	TRBD2	medium-sized	TRBV15	TRBJ2-1
CASSSRGAQHF	TGTGCCAGCAGCTCCAGGGGGGCCCAGCATTTT	TRBD1	.	TRBV7-8	TRBJ1-5
CASRQWTSGPYEQYF	TGTGCCAGCAGGCAATGGACTAGCGGTCCCTACGAGCAGTACTTC	TRBD2	.	TRBV7-2	TRBJ2-7
CASSDPAKTGELFF	TGTGCCAGCAGCGATCCCGCTAAGACCGGGGAGCTGTTTTTT	.	.	TRBV6-5	TRBJ2-2
CASSDPGLAEPKNIQYF	TGCGCCAGCAGTGACCCGGGACTAGCGGAACCTAAAAACATTCAGTACTTC	TRBD2	.	TRBV10-1	TRBJ2-4
CASSLLGQVHEQYF	TGTGCCAGCAGTTTACTCGGACAAGTCCACGAGCAGTACTTC	.	few	TRBV28	TRBJ2-7
CASSYSTDTQYF	TGTGCCAGCAGCTACAGCACAGATACGCAGTATTTT	.	.	TRBV2	TRBJ2-3
CASSPGTSGQFF	TGCGCCAGCAGCCCCGGGACTAGCGGTCAGTTCTTC	TRBD2	many	TRBV5-1	TRBJ2-1
CASSWTSEDRNTQYF	TGTGCCAGCAGTTGGACTAGCGAGGACCGCAATACGCAGTATTTT	TRBD2	.	TRBV6-6	TRBJ2-3
CASSIGGRYYNEQFF	TGTGCCAGTAGTATAGGCGGGAGGTATTACAATGAGCAGTTCTTC	TRBD2	.	TRBV19	TRBJ2-1
CASSSRELGTEAFF	TGTGCCAGCTCATCCCGGGAATTGGGTACTGAAGCTTTCTTT	.	.	TRBV18	TRBJ1-1
CASSSGLAVGEETQYF	TGTGCCAGCAGCTCTGGACTAGCTGTAGGGGAAGAGACCCAGTACTTC	TRBD2	.	TRBV6-2/TRBV6-3	TRBJ2-5
CASSYQVGLATDTQYF	TGTGCCAGCAGTTACCAAGTCGGACTGGCGACAGATACGCAGTATTTT	.	.	TRBV6-2/TRBV6-3	TRBJ2-3
CAWSVLEGVSGNTIYF	TGTGCCTGGAGTGTATTAGAGGGCGTTTCAGGAAACACCATATATTTT	.	.	TRBV30	TRBJ1-3
CASSIARGETQYF	TGTGCCAGTAGTATAGCCAGGGGAGAGACCCAGTACTTC	.	.	TRBV19	TRBJ2-5
CASSPGQGTDTQYF	TGTGCCAGCAGCCCCGGACAGGGGACAGATACGCAGTATTTT	TRBD1	.	TRBV7-2	TRBJ2-3
CASSQTGSTIYF	TGTGCCAGCAGCCAGACAGGGAGTACCATATATTTT	TRBD1	.	TRBV14	TRBJ1-3
CASSVAKGDMNTEAFF	TGTGCCAGCAGCGTAGCTAAGGGGGACATGAACACTGAAGCTTTCTTT	.	.	TRBV9	TRBJ1-1
CASSPQGAGNIQYF	TGTGCCAGCTCACCCCAGGGCGCAGGAAACATTCAGTACTTC	.	.	TRBV18	TRBJ2-4
CASSSGTGNYGYTF	TGCGCCAGCAGCTCAGGGACAGGGAACTATGGCTACACCTTC	TRBD1	.	TRBV5-1	TRBJ1-2
CASSLVRFRGPSRNEQFF	TGTGCCAGCAGTTTAGTTAGGTTCAGAGGCCCTAGCCGAAATGAGCAGTTCTTC	.	.	TRBV28	TRBJ2-1
CATLRGGCTPNNQPQHF	TGTGCCACCCTTAGGGGGGGTTGTACCCCTAACAATCAGCCCCAGCATTTT	.	.	TRBV24-1	TRBJ1-5
CASSTVRTGELFF	TGTGCCAGCAGCACAGTTCGAACCGGGGAGCTGTTTTTT	.	.	TRBV2	TRBJ2-2
CASSSPTARGNSPLHF	TGTGCCAGCAGTTCTCCGACCGCCAGGGGCAATTCACCCCTCCACTTT	.	once	TRBV28	TRBJ1-6
CASSQEPGMNTEAFF	TGCGCCAGCAGCCAAGAACCGGGGATGAACACTGAAGCTTTCTTT	.	.	TRBV4-3	TRBJ1-1
CASRTPGQNNSPLHF	TGTGCCAGCCGAACTCCGGGACAGAATAATTCACCCCTCCACTTT	TRBD1	few	TRBV27	TRBJ1-6
CASSRQAVSGANVLTF	TGTGCCAGCAGTAGACAGGCCGTCTCTGGGGCCAACGTCCTGACTTTC	.	.	TRBV27	TRBJ2-6
CAISESGHEAFF	TGTGCCATCAGTGAGTCGGGACACGAAGCTTTCTTT	.	few	TRBV10-3	TRBJ1-1